This T cell receptor (beta chain) is drawn from a study of cytomegalovirus exposure and HLA in healthy donors. Trimming at V came to 0 bases and at J to 4 bases, leaving 9 bases not matched to a gene. The germline V gene has CDR1 LGHNA and CDR2 YNFKEQ. This CDR3 has 17 residues. In the PCR, 60 Vbeta and 13 Jbeta primers were used. Profiling relied on immunoSEQ multiplex PCR, and the TCRdb table lists in-frame clones only, not all of them. The repertoire has about 82,000 clones, about 90% of them found once; the top ten carry about 2.5%. This chain joins TRBV4-2 and TRBJ2-1; 7 bases are shared with TRBD2. The receptor's source is a man aged 18 to 30 in good health and CMV-seronegative. Sequencing was done on a sample of PBMCs. The CDR3 nucleotides are TGTGCCAGCAGCCAAGACTCCGGGACTACGACTTACAATGAGCAGTTCTTC. Translation gives CASSQDSGTTTYNEQFF.